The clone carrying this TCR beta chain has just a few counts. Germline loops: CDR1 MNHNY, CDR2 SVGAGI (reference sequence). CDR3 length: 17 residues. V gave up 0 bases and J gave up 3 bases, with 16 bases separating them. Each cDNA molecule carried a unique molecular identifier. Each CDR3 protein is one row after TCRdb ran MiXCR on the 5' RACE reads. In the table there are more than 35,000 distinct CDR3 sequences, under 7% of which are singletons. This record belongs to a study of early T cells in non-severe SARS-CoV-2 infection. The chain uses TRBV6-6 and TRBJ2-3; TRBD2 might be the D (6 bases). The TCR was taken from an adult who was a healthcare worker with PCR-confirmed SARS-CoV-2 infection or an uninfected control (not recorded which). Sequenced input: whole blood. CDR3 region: CASSYSSTGRGTDTQYF. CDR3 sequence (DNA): TGTGCCAGCAGTTACTCGAGTACCGGGAGAGGTACAGATACGCAGTATTTT.